Following are 29 T cell receptor beta chains from one sample sequenced in a study of T cells in localized non-small cell lung cancer. Generated by immunoSEQ multiplex PCR, the TCRdb table keeps only in-frame clones and is missing some. The sample includes over a thousand clones, roughly 34% of them seen just once. The input for sequencing was normal lung tissue next to the tumor, taken before any cancer treatment. These receptors originate from a woman aged 40-70 years with stage I lung adenocarcinoma.

In this sample, this clone turned up a few times. V is TRBV6-8 and J is TRBJ1-2, with D unresolved. The V end lost 5 bases, the J end lost 4 bases, and 14 bases lay between the germline ends. In germline, CDR1 is MNHGY, CDR2 SAAAGT. The CDR3 length is 14 residues. The CDR3 reads CASSATFGSYGYTF. In DNA form, the CDR3 reads TGTGCCAGCAGTGCTACCTTCGGGTCCTATGGCTACACCTTC.

The genes are TRBV19 and TRBJ1-6; D ambiguous. Germline V lookup: CDR1 LNHDA, CDR2 SQIVND (reference sequence). CDR3 length: 14 amino acids. V lost 4 bases, J lost 3 bases, and 7 bases lay in between. CDR3 protein: CASSKGYYNSPLHF. CDR3 coding DNA: TGTGCCAGTAGTAAGGGCTACTATAATTCACCCCTCCACTTT.

This clone showed up just a few times. The CDR3 DNA reads TGCGCCAGCAGCCAAGCAACGGACTATGAAGCTTTCTTT. Encoded protein: CASSQATDYEAFF. V and J are TRBV1 and TRBJ1-1. TRBV1 is shown as a pseudogene. CDR3 size: 13 residues.

This clone was observed a few times. CDR3 region: CASSPAEYNEQFF. CDR3 nucleotides: TGTGCCAGCAGCCCAGCGGAGTACAATGAGCAGTTCTTC. The chain joins TRBV6-8 to TRBJ2-1; D perhaps matches TRBD2 (5 bases). This CDR3 comprises 13 residues. From germline, CDR1 is MNHGY and CDR2 SAAAGT. The germline V and J ends were trimmed by 6 bases and 4 bases, with 10 bases remaining between them.

This chain joins TRBV18 and TRBJ1-2; D is ambiguous. This CDR3 is 15 amino acids long. Trimming cost V 3 bases and J 0 bases, with 11 bases left between them. CDR1 KGHSH and CDR2 LQKENI come from the germline V gene. The CDR3 loop is CASSPSGGTNYGYTF. The DNA for the CDR3 is TGTGCCAGCTCACCCTCGGGCGGAACTAACTATGGCTACACCTTC.

The chain employs TRBV6-8 and TRBJ2-7, with 13 nucleotides matching TRBD2. This CDR3 has 15 residues. The germline CDR1 and CDR2 sequences are MNHGY and SAAAGT. The ends lost 5 bases at V and 5 bases at J; junction bases unmatched: 6. DNA for the CDR3: TGTGCCAGCAGTCTCGGACTAGCGGGAGCAAACGAGCAGTACTTC. This translates into CASSLGLAGANEQYF.

The chain joins TRBV18 to TRBJ1-1; 10 nucleotides match TRBD1. V lost 4 bases, J lost 7 bases, and 3 bases stayed unmatched. The V gene's germline CDR1 is KGHSH and CDR2 LQKENI. This CDR3 is 13 amino acids long. CDR3 nucleotide sequence: TGTGCCAGCTCACAGGGACAGGGGATTGAAGCTTTCTTT. Translation: CASSQGQGIEAFF. Full variable domain (rest looked up from reference TRBV18 and TRBJ1-1): NAGVMQNPRHLVRRRGQEARLRCSPMKGHSHVYWYRQLPEEGLKFMVYLQKENIIDESGMPKERFSAEFPKEGPSILRIQQVVRGDSAAYFCASSQGQGIEAFFGQGTRLTVV.

The chain links TRBV29-1 to TRBJ2-3; 7 nucleotides match TRBD2. Trimming cost V 7 bases and J 6 bases; bases outside gene matches: 10. CDR1 SQVTM and CDR2 ANQGSEA come from the germline V gene. The CDR3 totals 13 residues. Here the CDR3 DNA reads TGCAGCGGCTCCCGGGAGGCTGGGGATACGCAGTATTTT. It codes for CSGSREAGDTQYF.

In this sample, this clone turned up a few times. This chain connects TRBV19 to TRBJ2-7; D is unclear. Germline CDR1 reads LNHDA; CDR2 reads SQIVND (reference sequence). The CDR3 runs to 14 residues. The V and J ends lost 0 bases and 8 bases respectively, with 14 bases between them. CDR3 in amino acids: CASSIDRASGKQYF. As DNA, the CDR3 is TGTGCCAGTAGTATAGATCGGGCTTCTGGGAAGCAGTACTTC.

The chain couples TRBV29-1 to TRBJ2-1; 9 nucleotides align to TRBD1. Per germline, CDR1 SQVTM and CDR2 ANQGSEA. The CDR3 sequence is 14 residues long. V shed 8 bases and J 4 bases; nucleotides not matched to a gene: 9. The CDR3 DNA reads as TGCAGCTTCCCCGGGACAGGGAGGTACAATGAGCAGTTCTTC. Its protein product is CSFPGTGRYNEQFF.

This clone has more than one count but fewer than ten. The rearrangement uses TRBV11-3 and TRBJ2-7; 8 bases line up with TRBD1. Per germline, CDR1 SGHNT and CDR2 YENEEA. The V gene end was trimmed by 5 bases and the J gene end by 6 bases; junction bases not matched to a gene: 12. This CDR3 comprises 15 residues. CDR3 bases: TGTGCCAGCAGCGCCCAGGACAGGGCGGGCTTCGAGCAGTACTTC. Residues: CASSAQDRAGFEQYF.

The J gene is TRBJ2-1, the V gene TRBV29-1; 8 nucleotides align to TRBD1. CDR3 length: 13 residues. From germline, CDR1 is SQVTM and CDR2 ANQGSEA. Unmatched junction bases numbered 8, after V lost 6 bases and J lost 7 bases. The CDR3 reads CSVSDRVPNEQFF. CDR3 nucleotides: TGCAGCGTATCGGACAGGGTTCCTAATGAGCAGTTCTTC.

This rearrangement joins TRBV19 to TRBJ1-2, with D unresolved. Trimming left V 0 bases short and J 2 bases short, with 10 bases between. The CDR3 has 15 residues. Germline V gene sequence: CDR1 LNHDA, CDR2 SQIVND (reference sequence). CDR3 residues: CASSIDLQTNYGYTF. The DNA for the CDR3 is TGTGCCAGTAGTATAGATCTCCAGACCAACTATGGCTACACCTTC. Together with reference TRBV19 and TRBJ1-2, the CDR3 gives the full variable domain: DGGITQSPKYLFRKEGQNVTLSCEQNLNHDAMYWYRQDPGQGLRLIYYSQIVNDFQKGDIAEGYSVSREKKESFPLTVTSAQKNPTAFYLCASSIDLQTNYGYTFGSGTRLTVV.

This clone showed up just a few times. V is TRBV6-4 and J is TRBJ2-3; a possible D gene is TRBD2 (6 bases). Germline V gene sequence: CDR1 MRHNA, CDR2 SNTAGT. Trimming removed 11 bases at V and 3 bases at J, with 15 bases between. The CDR3 loop spans 13 amino acids. The CDR3 reads CAGRSFGTDTQYF. CDR3 DNA: TGTGCCGGGAGGTCCTTTGGGACAGATACGCAGTATTTT.

This chain joins TRBV12-5 and TRBJ2-7, with unresolved D. Deletions cut 3 bases from V and 6 bases from J, with 6 bases between. The CDR3 has 11 residues. In germline, CDR1 is LGHNT, CDR2 FRNRAP. The CDR3 DNA follows: TGTGCTAGTGGTTTTCGGGTCGAGCAGTACTTC. Protein sequence: CASGFRVEQYF.

This clone was found a few times. V and J are TRBV11-3 and TRBJ2-1, with D perhaps being TRBD1 or TRBD2 (5 bases each). CDR3 length: 15 residues. Germline CDR1 SGHNT, CDR2 YENEEA. The V end was cut by 4 bases, the J end by 0 bases, with 10 bases between. CDR3 residues: CASSSGRSSYNEQFF. In nucleotides, the CDR3 is TGTGCCAGCAGCTCGGGACGGAGCTCCTACAATGAGCAGTTCTTC.

This clone appeared a few times. This chain links TRBV6-8 with TRBJ1-6, with a weak D call TRBD1 (5 bases). The CDR3 extends over 13 amino acids. V lost 6 bases and J 3 bases, leaving 6 bases between the germline ends. Germline loops: CDR1 MNHGY, CDR2 SAAAGT. CDR3 DNA sequence: TGTGCCAGCAGGCAGGGCTATAATTCACCCCTCCACTTT. As protein: CASRQGYNSPLHF.

This clone is deemed medium-sized. This chain connects TRBV11-3 to TRBJ2-7, with D perhaps given as TRBD1 or TRBD2 (5 bases each). The germline CDR1 and CDR2 sequences are SGHNT and YENEEA. The length of the CDR3 is 16 residues. V dropped 5 bases and J dropped 0 bases, with 17 bases sitting between them. The CDR3 DNA sequence: TGTGCCAGCAGCCAAACGGGACGCTCGAGCTCCTACGAGCAGTACTTC. It yields the protein CASSQTGRSSSYEQYF.

The gene calls are TRBV6-8 and TRBJ2-1, with TRBD2 identical over 11 bases. The CDR3 is made up of 15 amino acids. With 4 bases clipped from V and 6 bases from J, the junction kept 5 bases outside the gene matches. The germline V gene has CDR1 MNHGY and CDR2 SAAAGT. The CDR3 loop reads CASSSRLAGLNEQFF. CDR3 bases: TGTGCCAGCAGTTCCAGACTAGCGGGACTCAATGAGCAGTTCTTC.

The chain combines TRBV6-8 with TRBJ1-5; D ambiguous. V lost 6 bases to trimming and J lost 6 bases, with 9 bases between them. The germline CDR1 and CDR2 sequences are MNHGY and SAAAGT. This CDR3 is 12 amino acids long. In DNA form, the CDR3 reads TGTGCCAGCAGGAACCCCCTTCAGCCCCAGCATTTT. This sequence encodes CASRNPLQPQHF.

The gene calls are TRBV15 and TRBJ2-1; 8 positions agree with TRBD2. The ends lost 3 bases at V and 3 bases at J; junction bases unmatched: 7. Germline V CDR1 and CDR2: LNHNV, YYDKDF (reference sequence). The CDR3 contains 16 residues. This CDR3 reads CATSRAAGVIYNEQFF. Written as DNA, the CDR3 is TGTGCCACCAGCAGGGCAGCGGGGGTCATCTACAATGAGCAGTTCTTC.

By its share, this clone is medium-sized (0.01 to 0.1%). V usage is TRBV9 and J usage is TRBJ2-1, with D maybe TRBD2 (6 bases). CDR3 length: 12 residues. Between the trimmed V and J ends, which lost 4 bases and 9 bases, there was a span of 11 bases. Germline V gene lookup returns CDR1 SGDLS and CDR2 YYNGEE. CDR3 coding DNA: TGTGCCAGCAGCCTCACTAGCACTGAGCAGTTCTTC. Translated, it gives CASSLTSTEQFF.

The chain uses TRBV5-1 and TRBJ2-5, with D uncertain. Per the germline V gene, CDR1 is SGHRS and CDR2 is YFSETQ. The CDR3 is 16 residues long. V lost 0 bases and J lost 2, with 14 bases in between. The CDR3 nucleotides read TGCGCCAGCAGCTTGGGGATCGTAGTCGATCAAGAGACCCAGTACTTC. It encodes CASSLGIVVDQETQYF.

This clone was counted once. The chain carries TRBV16 and TRBJ2-5, with a possible D match to TRBD1 (6 bases). Germline CDR1 KGHSY, CDR2 FQNENV. V was pared by 2 bases and J by 1 base, with 8 bases between. CDR3 length equals 14 residues. CDR3 nucleotide sequence: TGTGCCAGCAGCCAAAACAGGGCCCAAGAGACCCAGTACTTC. Its translation: CASSQNRAQETQYF. The whole variable domain, filled in from reference TRBV16 and TRBJ2-5, reads GEEVAQTPKHLVRGEGQKAKLYCAPIKGHSYVFWYQQVLKNEFKFLISFQNENVFDETGMPKERFSAKCLPNSPCSLEIQATKLEDSAVYFCASSQNRAQETQYFGPGTRLLVL.

This clone was detected only a few times. The CDR3 protein is CASRRDRGVSGANVLTF. The CDR3 nucleotides read TGTGCCAGCAGGCGGGACAGGGGGGTCTCTGGGGCCAACGTCCTGACTTTC. The V and J genes are TRBV6-8 and TRBJ2-6; 11 nucleotides match TRBD1. The CDR3 has 17 amino acids. Germline V gene data show CDR1 as MNHGY and CDR2 as SAAAGT. J lost 0 bases, V lost 6 bases, and 4 bases had no gene match.

The chain recombines TRBV14 with TRBJ2-1; no clear D gene. This CDR3 has 12 amino acids. CDR1 SGHDN and CDR2 FVKESK come from the germline V gene. The V end lost 5 bases, the J end lost 7 bases, and 9 bases lay between the germline ends. CDR3 DNA sequence: TGTGCCAGCAGCTCGACTTTAAATGAGCAGTTCTTC. This codes for CASSSTLNEQFF.

The chain recombines TRBV18 with TRBJ2-1, with 7 bases that match TRBD1. The V gene end was trimmed by 4 bases and the J gene end by 3 bases; junction bases not matched to a gene: 9. This CDR3 spans 16 amino acids. The germline V gene has CDR1 KGHSH and CDR2 LQKENI. The CDR3, as DNA: TGTGCCAGCTCACTCCACATCAGGGGGATCTACAATGAGCAGTTCTTC. It codes for CASSLHIRGIYNEQFF.

This clone was detected only a few times. The V and J genes are TRBV1 and TRBJ2-5; the table calls TRBD1, which could not be checked here. TRBV1 is an annotated pseudogene. CDR3 size: 16 residues. The DNA for the CDR3 is TGCGCCAGCAGCCAAGATGGGACAGGAGGGAGGGAGACCCAGTACTTC. This gives the protein CASSQDGTGGRETQYF.

In its sample, this clone was seen once. J is TRBJ2-7 and V is TRBV10-2; no clear D. The V gene lost 3 bases and the J gene lost 2 bases, with 5 bases spanning the gap. Per the germline V gene, CDR1 is WSHSY and CDR2 is SAAADI. The CDR3 runs to 12 residues. Here the CDR3 reads CASSDGAYEQYF. The CDR3 region has the DNA TGCGCCAGCAGTGATGGGGCCTACGAGCAGTACTTC.